A selection of T cell receptor beta chains follows, all from one sample in a study of T cells in Graves' hyperthyroidism and ophthalmopathy. MiXCR, run by TCRdb on the multiplex PCR reads, gives a single entry per CDR3 protein. The sample includes roughly 510,000 distinct CDR3 sequences, roughly 45% of them seen just once. Sample: peripheral blood or thyroid tissue (not recorded which). The receptor source for this set is an adult woman with Graves' disease, either hyperthyroidism or ophthalmopathy (not recorded which). Each CDR3 is given with its conserved first and last residue. A D gene is named only where the DNA matches it firmly. A clone size is listed for some rows: how often the clone was seen (once, few, many), or a class if it is expanded.

- few TRBJ1-1 TRBV20-1 CSAEDRRNTEAFF TGCAGTGCTGAGGACCGCCGGAACACTGAAGCTTTCTTT
TRBD1 - TRBJ1-1 TRBV12-3/TRBV12-4 CASRQGANTEAFF TGTGCCAGCAGACAGGGGGCAAACACTGAAGCTTTCTTT
TRBD2 - TRBJ2-7 TRBV7-2 CASSGGGGRAIGEQYF TGTGCCAGCAGCGGGGGTGGCGGGAGGGCGATTGGGGAGCAGTACTTC
- many TRBJ1-1 TRBV19 CASSKFEGTNTEAFF TGTGCCAGTAGTAAATTCGAGGGGACGAACACTGAAGCTTTCTTT
TRBD1 few TRBJ2-2 TRBV6-6 CASIPTGRDTGELFF TGTGCCAGCATCCCGACAGGGCGGGACACCGGGGAGCTGTTTTTT
TRBD2 many TRBJ2-5 TRBV27 CASAREGPETQYF TGTGCCAGCGCCCGGGAGGGCCCAGAGACCCAGTACTTC
TRBD2 few TRBJ2-5 TRBV15 CATSSGRRETQYF TGTGCCACCAGTAGCGGGAGGCGAGAGACCCAGTACTTC
- few TRBJ1-1 TRBV14 CASSQDPPNLGFVFF TGTGCCAGCAGCCAAGACCCCCCTAATCTCGGCTTCGTTTTCTTT
- - TRBJ2-3 TRBV12-3/TRBV12-4 CASSPRTTSTDTQYF TGTGCCAGCAGTCCAAGAACGACTAGCACAGATACGCAGTATTTT
- - TRBJ2-5 TRBV7-9 CASSLVRGPHETQYF TGTGCCAGCAGCTTAGTCCGGGGTCCCCACGAGACCCAGTACTTC
TRBD1 - TRBJ1-6 TRBV12-3/TRBV12-4 CASREQGAPNSPLHF TGTGCCAGCAGGGAACAGGGGGCGCCTAATTCACCCCTCCACTTT
TRBD2 - TRBJ2-2 TRBV29-1 CSVDSGGTGELFF TGCAGCGTTGACAGCGGGGGTACCGGGGAGCTGTTTTTT
- many TRBJ2-1 TRBV5-6 CASSFDYSSYNEQFF TGTGCCAGCAGCTTCGATTACAGCTCCTACAATGAGCAGTTCTTC
- - TRBJ1-2 TRBV10-3 CAISESAVGGYTF TGTGCCATCAGTGAGTCGGCGGTTGGGGGCTACACCTTC
- many TRBJ2-7 TRBV7-9 CASSLISDEQYF TGTGCCAGCAGCTTAATTTCAGACGAGCAGTACTTC
- - TRBJ2-7 TRBV24-1 CATTDGTPYGYEQYF TGTGCCACCACCGACGGGACACCCTACGGATACGAGCAGTACTTC